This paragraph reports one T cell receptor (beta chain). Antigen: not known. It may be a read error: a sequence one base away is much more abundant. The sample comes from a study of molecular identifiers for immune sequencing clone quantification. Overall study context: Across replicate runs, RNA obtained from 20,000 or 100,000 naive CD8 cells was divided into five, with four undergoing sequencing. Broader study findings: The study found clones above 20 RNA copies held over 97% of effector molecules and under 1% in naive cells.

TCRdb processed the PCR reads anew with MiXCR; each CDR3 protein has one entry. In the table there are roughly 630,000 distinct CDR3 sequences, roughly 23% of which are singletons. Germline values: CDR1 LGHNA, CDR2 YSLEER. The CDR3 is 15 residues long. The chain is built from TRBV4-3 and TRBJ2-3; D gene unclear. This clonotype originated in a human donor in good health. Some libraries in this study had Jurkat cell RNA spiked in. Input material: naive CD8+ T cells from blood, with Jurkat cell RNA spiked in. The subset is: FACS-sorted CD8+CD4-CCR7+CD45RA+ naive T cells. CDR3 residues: CASSQASRSTDTRYF. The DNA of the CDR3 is TGCGCCAGCAGCCAAGCATCCAGGAGCACAGATACGCGGTATTTT.